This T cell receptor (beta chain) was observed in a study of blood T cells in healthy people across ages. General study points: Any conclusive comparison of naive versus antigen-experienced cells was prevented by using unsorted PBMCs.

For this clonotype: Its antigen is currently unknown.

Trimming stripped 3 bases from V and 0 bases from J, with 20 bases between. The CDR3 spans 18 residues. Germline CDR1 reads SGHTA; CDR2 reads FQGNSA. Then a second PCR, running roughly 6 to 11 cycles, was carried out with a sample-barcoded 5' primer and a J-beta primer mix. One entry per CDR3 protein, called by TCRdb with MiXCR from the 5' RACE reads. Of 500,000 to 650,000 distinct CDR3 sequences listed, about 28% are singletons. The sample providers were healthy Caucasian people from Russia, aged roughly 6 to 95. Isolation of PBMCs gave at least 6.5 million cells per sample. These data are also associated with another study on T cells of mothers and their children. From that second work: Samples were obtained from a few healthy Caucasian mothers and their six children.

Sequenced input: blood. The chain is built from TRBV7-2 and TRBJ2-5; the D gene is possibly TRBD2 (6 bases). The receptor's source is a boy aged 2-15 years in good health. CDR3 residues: CASSFGGSVGRYQETQYF. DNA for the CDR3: TGTGCCAGCAGCTTCGGGGGATCGGTTGGTAGATACCAAGAGACCCAGTACTTC.